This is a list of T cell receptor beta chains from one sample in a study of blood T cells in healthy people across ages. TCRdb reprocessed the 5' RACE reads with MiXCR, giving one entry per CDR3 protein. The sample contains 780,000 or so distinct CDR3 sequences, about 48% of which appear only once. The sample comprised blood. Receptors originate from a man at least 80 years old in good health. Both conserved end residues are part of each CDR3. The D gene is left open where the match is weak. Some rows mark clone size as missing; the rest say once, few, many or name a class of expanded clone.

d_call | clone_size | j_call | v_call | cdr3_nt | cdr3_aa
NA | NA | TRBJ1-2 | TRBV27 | TGTGCCAGCAGTAAGGGCGACCGAAACTATGGCTACACCTTC | CASSKGDRNYGYTF
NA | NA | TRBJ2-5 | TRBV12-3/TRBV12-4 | TGTGCCAGCGCGAATTGGGCTCAAGAGACCCAGTACTTC | CASANWAQETQYF
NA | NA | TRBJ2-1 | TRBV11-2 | TGTGCCAGCAGCACGAGAGACGGATACAATGAGCAGTTCTTC | CASSTRDGYNEQFF
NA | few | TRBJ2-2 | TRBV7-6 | TGTGCCAGCACCCAAGACAGGGAGCTGTTTTTT | CASTQDRELFF
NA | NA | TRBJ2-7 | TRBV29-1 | TGCAGCGTTGGACCGTTGGGGTCAGGCCCAAACTACGAGCAGTACTTC | CSVGPLGSGPNYEQYF
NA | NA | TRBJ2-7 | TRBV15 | TGTGCCACCAGCACAGGCTTGGGGGCCGAGCAGTACTTC | CATSTGLGAEQYF
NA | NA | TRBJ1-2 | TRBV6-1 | TGTGCCAGCAGTGAAGAGTCTGGACCTAACTATGGCTACACCTTC | CASSEESGPNYGYTF
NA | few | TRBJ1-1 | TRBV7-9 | TGTGCCAGCAGCTCGATCGGAGGGTTAGACACTGAAGCTTTCTTT | CASSSIGGLDTEAFF
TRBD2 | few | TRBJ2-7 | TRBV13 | TGTGCCAGCAGCTTAGGGGTCCGACTAGCGGGAGTCTTATCCGAGCAGTACTTC | CASSLGVRLAGVLSEQYF
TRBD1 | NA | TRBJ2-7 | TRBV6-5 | TGTGCCAGCAGCTACCGAACCGGGACAGGCGAGCAGTACTTC | CASSYRTGTGEQYF
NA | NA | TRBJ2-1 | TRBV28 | TGTGCCAGCAGTTCATCCCGCGGTTTAGGGACAACCCTGAATGAGCAGTTCTTC | CASSSSRGLGTTLNEQFF
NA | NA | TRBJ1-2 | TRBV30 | TGTGCCTGGACCGCCCGGGAAAGCTACACCTTC | CAWTARESYTF
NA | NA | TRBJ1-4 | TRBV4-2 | TGTGCCAGCAGCCCCTCCATGGAGGGAAAACTGTTTTTT | CASSPSMEGKLFF
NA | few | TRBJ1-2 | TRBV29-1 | TGCAGCGTTACGGGTGCGGACGGCTACACCTTC | CSVTGADGYTF
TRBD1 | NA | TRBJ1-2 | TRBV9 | TGTGCCGGCAGCCTACTGCCGTTGACAGGGGGCAGGTATGGCTACACCTTC | CAGSLLPLTGGRYGYTF
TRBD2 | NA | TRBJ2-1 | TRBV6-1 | TGTGCCAGCAGTGCGCCGGGACTAGCGGGAAGGTACAATGAGCAGTTCTTC | CASSAPGLAGRYNEQFF
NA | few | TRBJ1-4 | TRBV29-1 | TGCAGCGTTGAAGATTGGGGGACACCGGAAAAACTGTTTTTT | CSVEDWGTPEKLFF
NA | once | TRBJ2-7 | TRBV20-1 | TGCGGTGCTAGTAGGGACGGGCAGTCCTACGAGCAGTACTTC | CGASRDGQSYEQYF
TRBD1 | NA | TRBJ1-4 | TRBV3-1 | TGTGCCAGCAGCCAAGAGGGACAGTCAAGACAAAAACTGTTTTTT | CASSQEGQSRQKLFF
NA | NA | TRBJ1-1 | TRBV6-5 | TGTGCCAACAGTTACTCTGGTGCCTGGAACACTGAAGCTTTCTTT | CANSYSGAWNTEAFF
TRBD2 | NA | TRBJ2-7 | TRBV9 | TGTGCCAGCAGCGTAGCTAGCGGGACATTAGGCGTCAATGAGCAGTACTTC | CASSVASGTLGVNEQYF
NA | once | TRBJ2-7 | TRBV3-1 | TGTGCCAGCAGCGAACGGGACGGGTACAATGAGCAGTACTTC | CASSERDGYNEQYF
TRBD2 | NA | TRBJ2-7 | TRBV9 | TGTGCCAGCAGCTCTACTAGCGGGAGGAAGAATGAGCAGTACTTC | CASSSTSGRKNEQYF
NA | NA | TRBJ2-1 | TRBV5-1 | TGCGCCAGCAGCTTGGCCTTGGTAGACAATGAGCAGTTCTTC | CASSLALVDNEQFF
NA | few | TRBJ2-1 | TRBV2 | TGTGCCGAGAGTTCTAGCGTTGTCAATGAGCAGTTCTTC | CAESSSVVNEQFF
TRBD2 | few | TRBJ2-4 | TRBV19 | TGTGCCAGTAGTATAGCTAGCGGGAGACAAAACATTCAGTACTTC | CASSIASGRQNIQYF
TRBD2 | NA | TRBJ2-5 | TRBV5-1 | TGCGCCAGCACCCTGGGGGGACTAGGAGGGACCCAGTACTTC | CASTLGGLGGTQYF
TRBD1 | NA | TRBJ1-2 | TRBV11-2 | TGTACCAGCAGCTTAGGTGGAGGGGGCCTATATGGCTACACCTTC | CTSSLGGGGLYGYTF
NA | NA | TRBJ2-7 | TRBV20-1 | TGCAGTGCTAGTTCCGCAGGAGACGAGCAGTACTTC | CSASSAGDEQYF
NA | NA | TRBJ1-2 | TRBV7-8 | TGTGCCAGCGCCTCCCGGACGCTAAATGGCTACACCTTC | CASASRTLNGYTF
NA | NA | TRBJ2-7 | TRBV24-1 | TGTGCCACCAGTGATCCGAAGCCCAGCGGGCCCTACAATGAGCAGTACTTC | CATSDPKPSGPYNEQYF
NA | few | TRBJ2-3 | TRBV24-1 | TGTGCCACCAGCATGGGAGGGGGTTTCACAGATACGCAGTATTTT | CATSMGGGFTDTQYF
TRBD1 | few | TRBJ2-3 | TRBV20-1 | TGCAGTGCTGCCGGGACAGGTGACACAGATACGCAGTATTTT | CSAAGTGDTDTQYF
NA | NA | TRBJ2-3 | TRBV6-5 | TGTGCCATCAGTCCCTCTCCCCGTACGCAGTATTTT | CAISPSPRTQYF
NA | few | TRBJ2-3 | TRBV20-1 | TGCAGTGCTAGAGTGTCCGGGGCGGAGAGATACGCGTATTTT | CSARVSGAERYAYF
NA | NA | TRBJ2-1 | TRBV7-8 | TGTGCCAGCAGCTTGGTCGCGGGGCCAATCAATGAGCAGTTCTTC | CASSLVAGPINEQFF
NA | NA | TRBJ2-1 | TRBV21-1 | TGTGCCAGCAGCGCCCCGGGACTAGCGGGAGGGTCCTACAATGAGCAGTTCTTC | CASSAPGLAGGSYNEQFF